Listed here is a single T cell receptor beta chain. Method: immunoSEQ multiplex PCR; TCRdb's copy keeps in-frame clones and lacks some. The table lists roughly 86,000 clones, about nine tenths of them singletons. These data are taken from a study of control samples from healthy donors and cancer patients. The sequence derives from a woman younger than 30 in good health. The sample comprised blood.

In DNA, the CDR3 is TGTGCCGGAAGGACAGAGTCAACAGATACGCAGTATTTT. It encodes CAGRTESTDTQYF. The rearrangement uses TRBV2 and TRBJ2-3; D is possibly TRBD1 (6 bases). The CDR3 runs 13 residues. Trimming cost V 11 bases and J 3 bases, with 15 bases left between them. Germline CDR1 and CDR2: SNHLY and FYNNEI.